This T cell receptor (beta chain) was identified in a study of OX40 agonist ivuxolimab in advanced cancers. At the level of the study: The treatment was a fully human IgG2 OX40 agonist, ivuxolimab. Dose-escalation patients were diagnosed with hepatocellular carcinoma, melanoma, renal cell cancer or head and neck cancer.

Only in-frame clones appear in the TCRdb table, and some are missing; sequencing was by immunoSEQ multiplex PCR. This sample has about 80,000 clones; around four fifths occur once, and the top ten carry around 25%. Findings and caveats of the study: Averaging showed that CD8+ T cells had more expanded clones than CD4+ did. Among some nonresponders, normalized T-cell clonal expansion was also low.

Details on this clone: What it recognizes is unknown.

The TCR originated in an adult with an advanced solid tumor such as melanoma, head and neck, liver or kidney cancer. The specimen comprised CD4+ or CD8+ T cells sorted from blood, sampled in a trial of the OX40 agonist ivuxolimab.

The CDR3: CASSPVNTEAFF. The CDR3 DNA sequence: TGTGCCAGCAGTCCGGTGAACACTGAAGCTTTCTTT. The chain couples TRBV28 to TRBJ1-1; D remains unclear. The germline CDR1 and CDR2 sequences are MDHEN and SYDVKM. The CDR3 runs to 12 residues. Trimming pared 5 bases from V and 0 bases from J, leaving 4 bases between.